The subject of this entry is one T cell receptor beta chain. The CDR3 is 16 residues long. Germline CDR1 SGDLS, CDR2 YYNGEE. This specimen belongs to a study of monozygotic twins with inflammatory bowel disease. After re-calling the 5' RACE reads, TCRdb lists one entry per CDR3 protein, DNA absent. The sample totals about 450,000 distinct CDR3 sequences. This chain uses TRBV9 with TRBJ2-1; TCRdb names TRBD2, which stays unverified in the absence of DNA. The sequence derives from a human donor with ulcerative colitis or Crohn's disease, or a healthy co-twin of an affected twin (not recorded which). Sequenced: blood. The CDR3 loop reads CASSVVGAGAYNEQFF.